The next 32 T cell receptor beta chains were all read from a single sample in a study of control samples from healthy donors and cancer patients. Here immunoSEQ multiplex PCR was the method, and the copy in TCRdb shows in-frame clones only, minus some. The sample consists of about 89,000 clones, 85% of them appearing once. Sequencing was done on a sample of blood. Receptor source: a woman aged 40 to 50 in good health.

A few counts support this clone. The chain links TRBV30 to TRBJ2-2; D possibly corresponds to TRBD1 (6 bases). The V gene's germline CDR1 is GTSNPN and CDR2 SVGIG (reference sequence). Deletions cut 1 base from V and 7 bases from J, with 10 bases between. The CDR3 has 13 amino acids. Written as DNA, the CDR3 is TGTGCCTGGAGTGGAACAGGGTACGGGGAGCTGTTTTTT. Residues: CAWSGTGYGELFF. Variable domain in full (rest from reference TRBV30 and TRBJ2-2): SQTIHQWPATLVQPVGSPLSLECTVEGTSNPNLYWYRQAAGRGLQLLFYSVGIGQISSEVPQNLSASRPQDRQFILSSKKLLLSDSGFYLCAWSGTGYGELFFGEGSRLTVL.

V gene TRBV2 combines with J gene TRBJ2-2, with D unclear. Germline values: CDR1 SNHLY, CDR2 FYNNEI. CDR3 length equals 12 residues. Trimming pared 8 bases from V and 7 bases from J, leaving 11 bases between. The CDR3 nucleotides are TGTGCCAGCGGTTGGGGAATCGGGGAGCTGTTTTTT. This sequence encodes CASGWGIGELFF.

This clone is a singleton in its sample. This chain links TRBV25-1 with TRBJ2-7, with 7 bases aligning to TRBD1. The germline gives CDR1 MGHDK, CDR2 SYGVNS. The CDR3 contains 13 residues. Trimming at V came to 5 bases and at J to 2 bases, leaving 3 bases not matched to a gene. For the CDR3, the DNA is TGTGCCAGCAGTCGGGGACAGCCCTACGAGCAGTACTTC. This encodes CASSRGQPYEQYF.

Written as DNA, the CDR3 is TGCGCCAGCAGCCATTCTGCGGGGGGGGGAAAAGAGCAGTTCTTC. It yields the protein CASSHSAGGGKEQFF. The chain recombines TRBV4-1 with TRBJ2-1; TRBD2 aligns across 9 bases. The germline gives CDR1 MGHRA, CDR2 YSYEKL. The CDR3 has 15 amino acids. J was trimmed by 10 bases and V by 3 bases; bases with no gene match: 10.

The chain couples TRBV24-1 to TRBJ2-3; a possible D gene is TRBD2 (7 bases). The V end lost 1 base, the J end lost 0 bases, and 13 bases lay between the germline ends. The CDR3 has 17 residues. CDR1 KGHDR and CDR2 SFDVKD come from the germline V gene. CDR3 amino acids: CATSDLGGGLSTDTQYF. In nucleotides, the CDR3 is TGTGCCACCAGTGATTTAGGGGGGGGGCTTAGCACAGATACGCAGTATTTT.

About this clone: The same CDR3 can be traced to other DNA sequences in this sample. This chain's CDR3 is CASSSQTGGNSPLHF. The DNA of the CDR3 is TGTGCCAGCAGCTCCCAGACAGGGGGGAATTCACCCCTCCACTTT. The rearrangement links TRBV7-2 to TRBJ1-6; TRBD1 matches at 9 bases. V trimming: 4 bases; J trimming: 7 bases; junction bases outside the gene matches: 5. CDR1 and CDR2 from the germline V gene are SGHTA and FQGNSA. CDR3 length: 15 residues. The full variable domain, in which reference TRBV7-2 and TRBJ1-6 provide the parts outside the CDR3, is GAGVSQSPSNKVTEKGKDVELRCDPISGHTALYWYRQSLGQGLEFLIYFQGNSAPDKSGLPSDRFSAERTGGSVSTLTIQRTQQEDSAVYLCASSSQTGGNSPLHFGNGTRLTVT.

The rearrangement joins TRBV5-5 to TRBJ1-6; perhaps TRBD1 as D (5 bases). V was clipped by 6 bases and J by 13 bases, with 17 bases between them. The V gene's germline CDR1 is SGHKS and CDR2 YYEKEE (reference sequence). This CDR3 comprises 13 residues. CDR3 in amino acids: CASTIELRDPLHF. The CDR3 DNA is TGTGCCAGCACCATTGAGTTACGGGACCCCCTCCACTTT.

In its sample, this clone was seen a few times. The gene calls are TRBV7-9 and TRBJ2-5; 9 bases match TRBD1. The CDR3 covers 16 residues. Germline-derived CDR1 and CDR2 are SEHNR and FQNEAQ (reference sequence). V was pared by 3 bases and J by 2 bases, with 7 bases of the junction left unmatched. The DNA of the CDR3 is TGTGCCAGCAGCTTGGCCGGGACAGGGACGCAAGAGACCCAGTACTTC. Encoded protein: CASSLAGTGTQETQYF.

The V and J genes are TRBV6-5 and TRBJ1-6, with TRBD1 identical over 7 bases. The CDR3 loop spans 14 amino acids. Germline V gene data show CDR1 as MNHEY and CDR2 as SVGAGI. V shed 5 bases, J shed 8 bases, and the junction held 6 bases outside the gene matches. The CDR3 sequence is CASSRVQGYSPLHF. CDR3 nucleotides: TGTGCCAGCAGTCGCGTACAGGGGTATTCACCCCTCCACTTT.

This CDR3 is CAISRDGRNTEAFF. As DNA, the CDR3 is TGTGCCATCAGCCGGGACGGTCGGAACACTGAAGCTTTCTTT. This chain joins TRBV10-3 and TRBJ1-1; possibly TRBD1 for D (5 bases). The CDR3 totals 14 residues. The germline V gene encodes CDR1 ENHRY and CDR2 SYGVKD. V lost 6 bases to trimming and J lost 1 base, with 12 bases between them.

The chain recombines TRBV6-2 or TRBV6-3 with TRBJ2-7; TRBD1 aligns across 7 bases. The germline gives CDR1 MNHEY, CDR2 SVGEGT. CDR3 length: 16 amino acids. V lost 4 bases and J lost 6; bases outside the gene matches: 15. The CDR3 sequence is CASSSPVGTATGEQYF. The CDR3, as DNA: TGTGCCAGCAGTTCTCCGGTCGGGACAGCGACGGGCGAGCAGTACTTC.

The J gene is TRBJ1-5, the V gene TRBV27; D call uncertain. CDR1 and CDR2 (germline): MNHEY, SMNVEV (reference sequence). The CDR3 runs to 15 residues. V was shortened by 2 bases and J by 1 base, with 9 bases between the two germline ends. The CDR3 is CASSLIGKSNQPQHF. The CDR3, as DNA: TGTGCCAGCAGTTTAATAGGGAAAAGCAATCAGCCCCAGCATTTT.

This sequence joins TRBV9 and TRBJ1-2, with D maybe TRBD1 (6 bases). V dropped 2 bases and J dropped 1 base, with 9 bases sitting between them. The CDR3 has 14 residues. Germline CDR1 reads SGDLS; CDR2 reads YYNGEE. CDR3 DNA sequence: TGTGCCAGCAGCGTTACAGGGCTTAACTATGGCTACACCTTC. Protein: CASSVTGLNYGYTF.

This clone was seen only once. This chain uses TRBV11-3 with TRBJ1-1, with D possibly TRBD1 on 5 matching bases. The CDR3 covers 15 residues. Per germline, CDR1 SGHNT and CDR2 YENEEA. Trimming pared 0 bases from V and 4 bases from J, leaving 12 bases between. The CDR3 sequence is CASSLEGGVSTEAFF. DNA of the CDR3: TGTGCCAGCAGCTTAGAGGGGGGAGTAAGCACTGAAGCTTTCTTT.

The CDR3 sequence: CASLRGPGRNTEAFF. The CDR3 region has the DNA TGTGCCAGCCTTCGGGGGCCAGGGAGGAACACTGAAGCTTTCTTT. V and J are TRBV2 and TRBJ1-1; D possibly corresponds to TRBD1 (6 bases). The V gene's germline CDR1 is SNHLY and CDR2 FYNNEI. V lost 8 bases to trimming and J lost 1 base, with 17 bases between them. This CDR3 contains 15 residues.

This chain joins TRBV30 and TRBJ1-2, with D unresolved. This CDR3 region has 13 residues. V lost 2 bases and J lost 5, with 12 bases in between. Germline assignment: CDR1 GTSNPN and CDR2 SVGIG (reference sequence). The CDR3 DNA sequence: TGTGCCTGGAGTCTAGGCGGGGAATATGGCTACACCTTC. It encodes CAWSLGGEYGYTF.

This chain connects TRBV7-2 to TRBJ1-2; possibly TRBD1 for D (6 bases). The germline gives CDR1 SGHTA, CDR2 FQGNSA. V was pared by 5 bases and J by 6 bases, with 19 bases between. There are 15 residues in the CDR3. The CDR3 nucleotides are TGTGCCAGCAGCCCTAGACAGGTCGGTCGGGATGGCTACACCTTC. It encodes CASSPRQVGRDGYTF. Complete variable domain (other parts from reference TRBV7-2 and TRBJ1-2): GAGVSQSPSNKVTEKGKDVELRCDPISGHTALYWYRQSLGQGLEFLIYFQGNSAPDKSGLPSDRFSAERTGGSVSTLTIQRTQQEDSAVYLCASSPRQVGRDGYTFGSGTRLTVV.

The chain couples TRBV7-8 to TRBJ2-1, with 10 bases that match TRBD1. V shed 3 bases, J shed 2 bases, and the junction held 1 base outside the gene matches. The CDR3 spans 15 residues. Germline-derived CDR1 and CDR2 are SGHVS and FQNEAQ. CDR3: CASSFDRGPYNEQFF. CDR3 nucleotides: TGTGCCAGCAGCTTCGACAGGGGGCCCTACAATGAGCAGTTCTTC.

The chain links TRBV18 to TRBJ1-2; no firm D call. CDR1 and CDR2 (germline): KGHSH, LQKENI. V was clipped by 0 bases and J by 3 bases, with 8 bases between them. This CDR3 region has 14 residues. The chain's CDR3 is CASSPPSGYYGYTF. The CDR3 DNA reads as TGTGCCAGCTCACCACCGTCAGGATACTATGGCTACACCTTC.

This chain connects TRBV2 to TRBJ2-3; D assignment may be TRBD1 or TRBD2 (5 bases each). The CDR3 runs 14 residues. Germline CDR1 reads SNHLY; CDR2 reads FYNNEI. V dropped 5 bases and J dropped 1 base, with 10 bases sitting between them. The CDR3 nucleotides read TGTGCCAGCAGTTACCAGGGACGCACAGATACGCAGTATTTT. This codes for CASSYQGRTDTQYF.

This clone was counted only a few times. J is TRBJ2-5 and V is TRBV7-6; TRBD2 matches 8 bases. The germline V gene has CDR1 SGHVS and CDR2 FNYEAQ. The CDR3 covers 15 residues. The V gene end was trimmed by 5 bases and the J gene end by 2 bases; junction bases not matched to a gene: 7. The CDR3 region has the DNA TGTGCCAGCAGCCTTATTCCGGGGGGGCAAGAGACCCAGTACTTC. Translated: CASSLIPGGQETQYF.

The J gene is TRBJ2-7, the V gene TRBV29-1; unclear D gene. CDR1 is SQVTM and CDR2 is ANQGSEA in the germline V gene. This CDR3 has 13 residues. Trimming cost V 0 bases and J 2 bases, with 8 bases left between them. The chain's CDR3 is CSVEDLRTYEQYF. DNA for the CDR3: TGCAGCGTTGAAGATCTGAGGACCTACGAGCAGTACTTC.

The chain uses TRBV14 and TRBJ2-7, with 7 bases that match TRBD1. V was clipped by 1 base and J by 4 bases; unmatched bases: 7. This CDR3 comprises 15 residues. The germline gives CDR1 SGHDN, CDR2 FVKESK. The CDR3 here is CASSQGTGVGYEQYF. In nucleotides, the CDR3 is TGTGCCAGCAGCCAAGGCACAGGGGTAGGGTACGAGCAGTACTTC.

The genes are TRBV6-1 and TRBJ2-7, with TRBD2 matching over 8 bases. Germline V gene data show CDR1 as MNHNS and CDR2 as SASEGT. V was clipped by 0 bases and J by 3 bases; unmatched bases: 4. This CDR3 is built from 15 residues. The CDR3 sequence: CASSEAPRGDYEQYF. In DNA form, the CDR3 reads TGTGCCAGCAGTGAAGCGCCGCGGGGGGACTACGAGCAGTACTTC.

This rearrangement joins TRBV14 to TRBJ1-2; 11 nucleotides line up with TRBD1. Trimming took 0 bases from V and 5 from J; bases not matched to a gene: 5. CDR3 length: 16 residues. CDR1 and CDR2 (germline): SGHDN, FVKESK. CDR3 region: CASSQDTGTGGYGYTF. Here the CDR3 DNA reads TGTGCCAGCAGCCAAGATACCGGGACAGGGGGTTATGGCTACACCTTC.

The rearrangement links TRBV25-1 to TRBJ1-4; 8 bases map to TRBD1. The V gene's germline CDR1 is MGHDK and CDR2 SYGVNS. CDR3 length: 15 residues. The trim removed 2 bases at V and 8 bases at J, leaving 7 bases unmatched. The CDR3 sequence: CASSEGTGGREKLFF. In nucleotides, the CDR3 is TGTGCCAGCAGTGAAGGGACAGGAGGTCGGGAAAAACTGTTTTTT.

The rearrangement links TRBV7-2 to TRBJ2-2; D is perhaps TRBD2 (5 bases). The CDR3 totals 14 residues. The V gene's germline CDR1 is SGHTA and CDR2 FQGNSA. The V end lost 4 bases, the J end lost 5 bases, and 11 bases lay between the germline ends. CDR3 amino acids: CASSYLGSTGELFF. The CDR3 DNA is TGTGCCAGCAGCTACCTAGGGAGTACCGGGGAGCTGTTTTTT.

V gene TRBV9 combines with J gene TRBJ1-5; D is possibly TRBD1 (6 bases). The CDR3 sequence is 15 residues long. Trimming removed 0 bases at V and 3 bases at J, with 10 bases between. Germline lookup yields CDR1 SGDLS and CDR2 YYNGEE. The CDR3 spells CASSVEGEPNQPQHF. In DNA form, the CDR3 reads TGTGCCAGCAGCGTAGAGGGGGAGCCCAATCAGCCCCAGCATTTT. The variable domain in full, with the rest retrieved from reference TRBV9 and TRBJ1-5, is DSGVTQTPKHLITATGQRVTLRCSPRSGDLSVYWYQQSLDQGLQFLIQYYNGEERAKGNILERFSAQQFPDLHSELNLSSLELGDSALYFCASSVEGEPNQPQHFGDGTRLSIL.

The chain has TRBV6-5 and TRBJ2-5, with 7 bases aligning to TRBD2. This CDR3 contains 13 residues. Germline V gene sequence: CDR1 MNHEY, CDR2 SVGAGI. V dropped 5 bases and J dropped 3; count of bases not matched to a gene: 3. The CDR3 DNA reads as TGTGCCAGCAGTAGGCTAGCGGAAGAGACCCAGTACTTC. Encoded protein: CASSRLAEETQYF.

This chain uses TRBV27 with TRBJ1-1, with 8 bases identical to TRBD1. Unmatched junction bases numbered 3, after V lost 5 bases and J lost 1 base. The CDR3 totals 14 residues. Germline CDR1 is MNHEY and CDR2 is SMNVEV (reference sequence). The CDR3 coding sequence is TGTGCCAGCAGTAAACAGGGGGGGAACACTGAAGCTTTCTTT. Its translation is CASSKQGGNTEAFF.

The chain has TRBV18 and TRBJ1-3; 8 bases are a match to TRBD1. Germline CDR1 and CDR2: KGHSH and LQKENI. There are 15 residues in the CDR3. The V segment lost 5 bases and the J segment 4 bases; nucleotides outside the gene matches: 7. The chain's CDR3 is CASSTAGTGGNTIYF. CDR3 coding DNA: TGTGCCAGCTCAACCGCCGGGACAGGAGGAAACACCATATATTTT.

The V gene is TRBV5-1, the J gene TRBJ2-1; D is unresolved. From germline, CDR1 is SGHRS and CDR2 YFSETQ. Trimming took 5 bases from V and 6 from J, leaving 12 bases between them. The CDR3 has 13 amino acids. The CDR3 reads CASSGIPSNEQFF. CDR3 bases: TGCGCCAGCAGTGGAATCCCAAGCAATGAGCAGTTCTTC. Together with reference TRBV5-1 and TRBJ2-1, the CDR3 gives the full variable domain: KAGVTQTPRYLIKTRGQQVTLSCSPISGHRSVSWYQQTPGQGLQFLFEYFSETQRNKGNFPGRFSGRQFSNSRSEMNVSTLELGDSALYLCASSGIPSNEQFFGPGTRLTVL.